This T cell receptor (beta chain) derives from a study of T cell responses to AZD1222 COVID-19 vaccine (dated by TCRdb to about 2021). Study-level background: Because spike-specific TCR depth and breadth did not differ between the two schedules, AZD1222 recipients who got a second dose at roughly 4 weeks were pooled with those who got a second dose at roughly 12 weeks. A total of around 240 trial participants underwent TCR sequencing, of whom roughly 210 had received two doses of AZD1222 and 26 had received two doses of the MenACWY control vaccine. Trial participants were enrolled by age into 18-55, 56-69 and 70-plus year subgroups, with around 150, 28 and 57 TCR-sequenced participants respectively. What the work shows at the level of the full study, not this receptor alone: Epitopes outside the regions mutated in the B.1.351 and B.1.1.7 variants were reportedly recognized by nearly half of the unique spike-specific TCRs. A significant rise in spike-specific TCR breadth and depth was observed after two AZD1222 doses relative to day 0 and relative to MenACWY recipients. Most participants were white British and females outnumbered males, and the authors suggested that clonal diversity may have been underestimated. The vaccine-associated CD4 TCRs covered the entire spike protein, and the dominant responses fell in regions 160-218 and 743-854. The 56-69-year group was small, and its depth increase did not reach significance, likely because of low power. Conclusions about previously exposed vaccinees are limited because only a handful of AZD1222 recipients were SARS-CoV-2 seropositive at baseline. Because no samples from the day 14 peak response were available, repertoires could be characterized only after the peak T cell response.

The CDR3 regions of human TCRbeta chains were subjected to immunosequencing. The original methods were these. Repertoire TCRs were matched against a reference library of SARS-CoV-2-specific TCRs generated with the MIRA antigen-specificity platform. Breadth was defined as the fraction of unique TCRs that were SARS-CoV-2-associated, and depth was defined as the fraction of total T cells that were SARS-CoV-2-associated. Using the MIRA data, every spike-specific TCR was mapped to the spike region that the TCR reacted to and assigned to either a CD4 or a CD8 class. Log10-transformed breadth and depth values were compared by one-way ANOVA with Sidak's multiple comparisons tests. The table comes from immuneACCESS by way of TCRdb, which keeps in-frame sequences with V and J called. Part of the clones is missing from these tables; in studies checked, under half for an unresolved V gene and the rest for unknown reasons. Clone size and the V and J calls come from that table; the DNA yielded D and trimming. Here the sample has roughly 100,000 clones; roughly 80% occur a single time. The ten largest account for about 15% of the sample.

The sample's time point, from its label and the paper: baseline before first vaccination. Vaccinee samples were obtained from the UK trials COV001 and COV002, which included a single-blind randomized controlled phase 2/3 trial of AZD1222 (ChAdOx1 nCoV-19) in healthy adults. Trial participant PBMC samples were collected at day 0 and day 28 after the second dose for TCRbeta chain sequencing. Remarks on this clone: Its cognate antigen has yet to be identified. Base qualities are not at hand, and no much larger clone is one base apart.

The germline V gene encodes CDR1 MNHEY and CDR2 SVGAGI. From the cysteine through the phenylalanine, the CDR3 covers 13 amino acids. The retained sequence is limited to the CDR3, 39 bases, with the frame set at the first base. V loses 2 bases of germline sequence and J loses 4 bases, and the interval between the two ends is 8 bases. This sequence was found in an adult in good health. This material consisted of peripheral blood, taken on day 0 of AZD1222 vaccination. The chain couples TRBV6-5 to TRBJ1-1, with the D gene not clear enough to name. The CDR3 amino acid sequence is: CASSYTPGTEAFF. The sequenced DNA is TGTGCCAGCAGTTACACCCCGGGCACTGAAGCTTTCTTT.